A selection of T cell receptor beta chains follows, all from one sample in a study of blood T cells in healthy people across ages. TCRdb reanalysed the 5' RACE reads using MiXCR and keeps one entry per CDR3 protein. Of 700,000 or so distinct CDR3 sequences listed, about 20% are singletons. Sequences were obtained from blood. The receptors stem from a man in his 70s in good health. Both conserved end residues are part of each CDR3. Where a row states a size, it is once, few, many or the class of an expanded clone; other rows omit it.

V gene | clone size | CDR3 protein
TRBV29-1 | few | CSVPGSAGGPGELFF
TRBV4-1 | few | CASSQDNSMNTEAFF
TRBV5-5 | . | CASSFRDTGQPQHF
TRBV6-2/TRBV6-3 | few | CASSYRGGGRKTQYF
TRBV7-2 | few | CASSLAVGPATNEKLFF
TRBV12-3/TRBV12-4 | . | CASQASGDQETQYF
TRBV7-9 | . | CASSRTDGLPEAFF
TRBV30 | . | CAWLTREAFF
TRBV18 | few | CASSPQAGRATEAFF
TRBV20-1 | few | CSGVSGRGQEAQYF
TRBV24-1 | few | CATSDQTGTSYNEQFF
TRBV5-1 | many | CASSLLGGNEQFF
TRBV6-2/TRBV6-3 | few | CASSATGGRTGELFF
TRBV4-3 | . | CASSQGPAGGRKASGEQFF
TRBV2 | few | CASKGQRETQYF
TRBV2 | few | CASSAEWDSNQPQHF
TRBV6-6 | . | CASTVSGTGDPNYGYTF
TRBV29-1 | few | CSVEPWAGPGYTF
TRBV18 | . | CASSPLGASTDTQYF
TRBV2 | . | CASDRTGGSEKLFF
TRBV20-1 | once | CSASPGEYYGYTF
TRBV12-3/TRBV12-4 | once | CASSFGAGGLETQYF
TRBV2 | many | CASREGLAGGRNEQFF
TRBV4-1 | . | CASSQDFATSGGGELFF
TRBV5-1 | . | CASGHPTGNTEAFF
TRBV15 | many | CATSRVDSIYNEQFF
TRBV20-1 | . | CSARFPGLRGEKLFF
TRBV6-1 | few | CASYEGWGYEQYF
TRBV20-1 | few | CSARTGYYEGTEAFF
TRBV28 | . | CASSPEGGRKNIQYF
TRBV29-1 | few | CSVVIGTWDTEAFF
TRBV5-1 | few | CASTQGRWDTGELFF
TRBV7-9 | . | CASIEWTGSTDTQYF
TRBV5-1 | . | CASTFGGMNTEAFF
TRBV20-1 | . | CSASSGGDGYTF
TRBV5-1 | . | CASSLESAEKLFF
TRBV4-3 | . | CASSQGSGQGRNEQFF
TRBV2 | few | CASMVNRGNQPQHF
TRBV3-1 | . | CASSLLTSGVSETQYF
TRBV29-1 | . | CSVEGWGIGNGYTF
TRBV5-1 | . | CAGSPENSFLETQYF
TRBV20-1 | . | CSARDPQKGSKGYTF
TRBV3-1 | . | CASSQAGNYGYTF
TRBV5-1 | few | CASSLANTGGQETQYF
TRBV10-2 | . | CASRNGLAGSTRSNEQFF
TRBV12-3/TRBV12-4 | . | CASSEPGGQPQHF
TRBV4-3 | . | CASSQGQRTHGYTF
TRBV6-6 | few | CASSAGRDMYGYTF
TRBV5-1 | . | CASSVPQAAGADTQYF
TRBV6-6 | . | CASSPSRDTQYF
TRBV11-2 | few | CASSSVFGTSIDTQYF
TRBV25-1 | few | CASSDRGQGQETQYF
TRBV29-1 | few | CSVEFRGYGYTF
TRBV27 | . | CASRMGNYGYTF
TRBV20-1 | . | CSARGQKRGAPTDTQYF
TRBV20-1 | . | CSASPTGSYTF
TRBV29-1 | . | CSVEVQNTDTQYF
TRBV7-9 | few | CASSSHSTGNTEAFF
TRBV18 | few | CASSQSRDRVGNQPQHF